This T cell receptor beta chain was sequenced during a study of PD-1 blockade in classical Hodgkin lymphoma. Germline V gives CDR1 SGDLS, CDR2 YYNGEE. This CDR3 comprises 13 residues. The germline V and J ends were trimmed by 3 bases and 8 bases, with 12 bases remaining between them. Using immunoSEQ multiplex PCR, the repertoire was profiled, and TCRdb retains in-frame clones only, with some absent. Among 15,000 to 25,000 clones listed, roughly 82% were seen once. The time point: cycle 4 day 1 (C4D1), after five to seven weeks of nivolumab. Autologous stem cell transplantation was followed by relapse in every patient, and brentuximab vedotin exposure varied. Researchers pulled CD8+ T cells out of thawed PBMCs using magnetic negative selection.

The receptor was derived from a human donor with classical Hodgkin lymphoma. The V call is TRBV9, the J call TRBJ2-1, with D possibly TRBD2 on 5 matching bases. Sequenced here: CD8+ T cells from blood, sampled before the fourth cycle of nivolumab. The CDR3 loop reads CASSGVFSDEQFF. The CDR3 bases are TGTGCCAGCAGCGGGGTTTTTAGCGATGAGCAGTTCTTC.